This TCR beta chain was profiled in a study of T cells in Graves' hyperthyroidism and ophthalmopathy. Whole-study results and caveats: Blood also held most thyroid clonotypes expanded beyond 0.001. From stable hyperthyroidism, ophthalmopathy was separated by a 13 V-J model.

About this clonotype: Its antigen is currently unknown.

CDR1 is KGHDR and CDR2 is SFDVKD in the germline V gene. CDR3 size: 13 residues. J gave up 10 bases and V 4 bases, and 5 bases lay outside the gene matches. Authors of the study amplified TCR beta CDR3 regions from RNA transcripts. HTBI primers were the set used in a first-round RT-PCR of the TCR CDR3. TCRdb ran MiXCR on the multiplex PCR reads and lists one entry per CDR3 protein. The sample has 450,000 to 700,000 distinct CDR3 sequences; under 60% are singletons. Stability of Graves' hyperthyroidism was defined as absent ophthalmopathy progression within 18 months. Newly diagnosed patients aged 18 to 65 had hyperthyroidism of under 2 months' duration.

The chain joins TRBV24-1 to TRBJ2-5; the match to TRBD2 covers 10 bases. The clonotype originates from a woman aged 18 to 35 with Graves' hyperthyroidism. The specimen was peripheral blood or thyroid tissue (not recorded which). CDR3 residues: CATSDPAGGSQYF. CDR3 in DNA: TGTGCCACCAGTGACCCAGCGGGAGGGAGCCAGTACTTC.